What follows are 6 T cell receptor beta chains derived from one specimen sequenced in a study of blood T cell repertoires in COVID-19. Profiled with immunoSEQ multiplex PCR; TCRdb holds only in-frame clones, not every one. This repertoire shows fewer than 250,000 clones, around 85% found once; its top ten account for around 1.2%. The sample taken for sequencing was peripheral blood. Every receptor here comes from a man aged 25-45 years with acute or convalescent COVID-19.

The DNA of the CDR3 is TGCGCCAGCAGTCAATCGCCCCAGGGGGCAGGGATGGGCTCCTACGAGCAGTACTTC. It encodes CASSQSPQGAGMGSYEQYF. This chain uses TRBV23-1 with TRBJ2-7; 8 nucleotides agree with TRBD1. TRBV23-1 is assigned to the ORF class and has an uncertain function. V lost 0 bases and J lost 0; bases outside the gene matches: 13. This CDR3 is 19 amino acids long.

The chain employs TRBV4-1 and TRBJ2-3, with D tentatively TRBD1 (6 bases). The V end was cut by 0 bases, the J end by 4 bases, with 11 bases between. The V gene's germline CDR1 is MGHRA and CDR2 YSYEKL. This CDR3 has 15 amino acids. The CDR3 protein is CASSQDGTGPDTQYF. In nucleotides, the CDR3 is TGCGCCAGCAGCCAAGATGGAACAGGGCCAGATACGCAGTATTTT.

The chain combines TRBV9 with TRBJ2-2; possibly TRBD2 for D (6 bases). Germline CDR1 and CDR2: SGDLS and YYNGEE. There are 16 residues in the CDR3. The V end was cut by 4 bases, the J end by 0 bases, with 13 bases between. The CDR3 DNA sequence: TGTGCCAGCAGCACCCGCGGGGATGCGAACACCGGGGAGCTGTTTTTT. Translating gives CASSTRGDANTGELFF. Variable domain in full (rest from reference TRBV9 and TRBJ2-2): DSGVTQTPKHLITATGQRVTLRCSPRSGDLSVYWYQQSLDQGLQFLIQYYNGEERAKGNILERFSAQQFPDLHSELNLSSLELGDSALYFCASSTRGDANTGELFFGEGSRLTVL.

The chain combines TRBV6-5 with TRBJ1-1, with D possibly TRBD1 on 6 matching bases. Germline lookup yields CDR1 MNHEY and CDR2 SVGAGI. Trimming took 8 bases from V and 4 from J, leaving 14 bases between them. The CDR3 has 13 residues. The CDR3 DNA reads TGTGCCAGCTCTAGGGGACACTCCACTGAAGCTTTCTTT. This translates into CASSRGHSTEAFF.

This sequence joins TRBV5-8 and TRBJ1-6; 7 bases line up with TRBD1. Germline CDR1 is SGHTS and CDR2 is YDEGEE. V trimming: 3 bases; J trimming: 10 bases; junction bases outside the gene matches: 4. The CDR3 runs 13 residues. The CDR3, as DNA: TGTGCCAGCAGCTGGGACAGAGACTCACCCCTCCACTTT. It codes for CASSWDRDSPLHF.

V is TRBV1 and J is TRBJ2-7; the table names TRBD2, a call not compared with the DNA. TRBV1 is a known pseudogene. CDR3 size: 19 residues. The CDR3 loop reads CTSSQDEGSGTSGEYEQYF. CDR3 DNA sequence: TGCACCAGCAGCCAAGATGAGGGCTCGGGGACTAGCGGAGAATACGAGCAGTACTTC.